A selection of T cell receptor beta chains follows, all from one sample in a study of cytomegalovirus exposure and HLA in healthy donors. Produced via immunoSEQ multiplex PCR; TCRdb's table is partial and in-frame only. The repertoire holds about 130,000 clones, with about 88% as singletons. Source material: PBMCs. The receptors derive from a young woman in good health and CMV-seronegative. Both conserved end residues are part of each CDR3. Each record gives: D gene, J gene, clone size, V gene, CDR3 protein, CDR3 DNA. D genes are given only for firm matches. Rows may omit the clone size; those that give it use once, few, many or a size class.

TRBD1,TRBJ1-2,NA,TRBV5-1,CASSFGGQGLGYTF,TGCGCCAGCAGCTTTGGGGGACAGGGACTTGGCTACACCTTC
TRBD1,TRBJ1-5,NA,TRBV6-1,CASSERGQPNQPQHF,TGTGCCAGCAGTGAAAGGGGGCAGCCAAATCAGCCCCAGCATTTT
NA,TRBJ1-2,NA,TRBV27,CASSRSGNIPGGYTF,TGTGCCAGCAGTCGGTCAGGGAACATTCCGGGTGGCTACACCTTC
NA,TRBJ2-7,NA,TRBV18,CASSPRQGLSYEQYF,TGTGCCAGCTCACCCCGGCAGGGGTTATCCTACGAGCAGTACTTC
NA,TRBJ2-1,NA,TRBV5-1,CASSLGGGPYNEQFF,TGCGCCAGCAGCTTGGGCGGGGGCCCGTACAATGAGCAGTTCTTC
NA,TRBJ1-3,once,TRBV6-1,CASTRGGDRGNTIYF,TGTGCCAGCACTCGGGGTGGGGATCGTGGAAACACCATATATTTT
TRBD1,TRBJ2-5,NA,TRBV19,CARGPQRDRVYQETQYF,TGTGCCAGAGGCCCCCAACGGGACAGGGTGTACCAAGAGACCCAGTACTTC
TRBD1,TRBJ2-7,NA,TRBV6-5,CASSSPDRGSYEQYF,TGTGCCAGCAGTTCTCCCGACAGGGGATCCTACGAGCAGTACTTC
NA,TRBJ2-1,once,TRBV10-1,CASLLGRRISYNEQFF,TGCGCCAGCCTCCTCGGACGGAGGATTTCCTACAATGAGCAGTTCTTC
NA,TRBJ1-5,NA,TRBV19,CASSIDLSSRGHQPQHF,TGTGCCAGTAGTATAGATCTTTCCTCCAGGGGACATCAGCCCCAGCATTTT
NA,TRBJ1-3,once,TRBV7-9,CASSLVGGGNTIYF,TGTGCCAGCAGCTTAGTCGGGGGAGGAAACACCATATATTTT
NA,TRBJ2-7,NA,TRBV2,CATRVPSSYEQYF,TGTGCCACCCGGGTCCCGAGCTCCTACGAGCAGTACTTC
NA,TRBJ2-7,NA,TRBV6-1,CASSDSGVREQYF,TGTGCCAGCAGTGATTCAGGGGTCCGCGAGCAGTACTTC
NA,TRBJ1-5,NA,TRBV7-3,CASSFNPGQPQHF,TGTGCCAGCAGCTTCAATCCAGGTCAGCCCCAGCATTTT
NA,TRBJ1-1,NA,TRBV13,CASSFHGNTEAFF,TGTGCCAGCAGTTTCCACGGGAACACTGAAGCTTTCTTT
TRBD1,TRBJ1-5,NA,TRBV10-3,CAISEGDRAGGQPQHF,TGTGCCATCAGTGAGGGGGACAGGGCCGGAGGTCAGCCCCAGCATTTT
TRBD1,TRBJ2-4,NA,TRBV9,CASSVVGTDSGIQYF,TGTGCCAGCAGCGTAGTGGGGACAGACTCCGGCATTCAGTACTTC
NA,TRBJ1-2,NA,TRBV5-1,CASRPWQANYGYTF,TGCGCCAGCAGACCATGGCAAGCTAACTATGGCTACACCTTC
TRBD2,TRBJ2-7,NA,TRBV5-4,CASSLGLAGGLGPYEQYF,TGTGCCAGCAGCTTGGGGCTAGCGGGGGGCCTCGGACCCTACGAGCAGTACTTC
NA,TRBJ2-4,NA,TRBV18,CASSPPSVEQAIQYF,TGTGCCAGCTCACCACCGTCTGTAGAGCAGGCCATTCAGTACTTC
NA,TRBJ2-3,NA,TRBV27,CASEGVDTQYF,TGTGCCAGCGAGGGGGTGGATACGCAGTATTTT
NA,TRBJ2-7,NA,TRBV7-3,CASSFTLHEQYF,TGTGCCAGCAGCTTCACTCTGCACGAGCAGTACTTC
TRBD1,TRBJ2-7,NA,TRBV29-1,CSAGTGGNYEQYF,TGCAGCGCTGGGACAGGGGGAAACTACGAGCAGTACTTC
NA,TRBJ1-2,NA,TRBV5-1,CASRIGEVSGYTF,TGCGCCAGTCGAATTGGGGAGGTCTCCGGCTACACCTTC
NA,TRBJ1-6,NA,TRBV5-1,CASRNRRDNSPLHF,TGCGCCAGCAGAAATCGCAGGGATAATTCACCCCTCCACTTT
TRBD2,TRBJ2-7,NA,TRBV5-1,CASRDGTSVYEQYF,TGCGCCAGCAGAGACGGGACTAGCGTTTACGAGCAGTACTTC
TRBD2,TRBJ2-5,NA,TRBV7-9,CASIPAGRQETQYF,TGTGCCAGCATCCCAGCGGGGCGCCAAGAGACCCAGTACTTC
NA,TRBJ2-5,once,TRBV5-1,CASSLATGKETQYF,TGCGCCAGCAGCTTGGCCACAGGGAAAGAGACCCAGTACTTC
NA,TRBJ1-6,once,TRBV19,CASSPIGVSPLHF,TGTGCCAGTAGTCCCATAGGGGTTTCACCCCTCCACTTT
TRBD2,TRBJ2-3,NA,TRBV7-9,CASSHLLGTSGGNTQYF,TGTGCCAGCAGCCACCTATTGGGGACTAGCGGGGGTAATACGCAGTATTTT
TRBD1,TRBJ1-1,NA,TRBV7-9,CAGLGQGYTEAFF,TGTGCCGGATTGGGACAGGGGTACACTGAAGCTTTCTTT
NA,TRBJ2-1,NA,TRBV13,CASSTRGGRGNEQFF,TGTGCCAGCAGCACCCGGGGAGGACGTGGCAATGAGCAGTTCTTC